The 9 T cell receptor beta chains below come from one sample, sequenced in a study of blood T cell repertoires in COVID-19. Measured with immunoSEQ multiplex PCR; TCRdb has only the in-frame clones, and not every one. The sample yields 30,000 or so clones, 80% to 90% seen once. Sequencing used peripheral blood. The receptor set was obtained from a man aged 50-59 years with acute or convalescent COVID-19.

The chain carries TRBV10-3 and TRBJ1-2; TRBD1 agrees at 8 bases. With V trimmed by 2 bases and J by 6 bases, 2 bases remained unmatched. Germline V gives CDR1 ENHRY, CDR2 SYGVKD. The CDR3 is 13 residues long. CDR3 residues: CAISEGQGDGYTF. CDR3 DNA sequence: TGTGCCATCAGTGAGGGACAGGGAGATGGCTACACCTTC.

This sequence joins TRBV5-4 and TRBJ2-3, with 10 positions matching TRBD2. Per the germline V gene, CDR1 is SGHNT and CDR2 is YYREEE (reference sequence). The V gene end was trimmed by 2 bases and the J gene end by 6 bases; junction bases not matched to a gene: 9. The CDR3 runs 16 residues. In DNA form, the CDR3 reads TGTGCCAGCAGCTTTCACACTAGCGGGGTAATGGATACGCAGTATTTT. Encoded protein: CASSFHTSGVMDTQYF. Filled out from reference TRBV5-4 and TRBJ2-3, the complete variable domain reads ETGVTQSPTHLIKTRGQQVTLRCSSQSGHNTVSWYQQALGQGPQFIFQYYREEENGRGNFPPRFSGLQFPNYSSELNVNALELDDSALYLCASSFHTSGVMDTQYFGPGTRLTVL.

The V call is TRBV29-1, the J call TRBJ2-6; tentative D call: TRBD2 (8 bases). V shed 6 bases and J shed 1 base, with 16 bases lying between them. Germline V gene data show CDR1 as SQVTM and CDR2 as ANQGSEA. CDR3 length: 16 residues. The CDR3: CSVAGGQISGANVLTF. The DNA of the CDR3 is TGCAGCGTGGCGGGGGGACAGATATCTGGGGCCAACGTCCTGACTTTC.

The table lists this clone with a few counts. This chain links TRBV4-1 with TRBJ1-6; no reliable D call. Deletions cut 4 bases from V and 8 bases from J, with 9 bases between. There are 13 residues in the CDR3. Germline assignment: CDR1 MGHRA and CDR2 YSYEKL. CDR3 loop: CASSPNGDSPLHF. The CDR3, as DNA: TGCGCCAGCAGCCCTAACGGGGATTCACCCCTCCACTTT.

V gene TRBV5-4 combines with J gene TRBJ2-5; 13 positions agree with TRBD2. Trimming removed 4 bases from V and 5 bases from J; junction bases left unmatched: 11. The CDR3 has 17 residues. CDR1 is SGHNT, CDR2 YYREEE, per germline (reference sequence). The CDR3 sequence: CASSLGWTSGSRETQYF. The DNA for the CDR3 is TGTGCCAGCAGCCTGGGATGGACTAGCGGGAGTCGGGAGACCCAGTACTTC.

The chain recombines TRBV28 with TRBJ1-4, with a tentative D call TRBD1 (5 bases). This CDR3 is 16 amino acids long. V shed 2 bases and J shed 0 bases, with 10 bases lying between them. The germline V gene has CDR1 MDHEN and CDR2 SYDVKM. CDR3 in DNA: TGTGCCAGCAGTTTAGAGGGGAGGGCAACTAATGAAAAACTGTTTTTT. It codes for CASSLEGRATNEKLFF. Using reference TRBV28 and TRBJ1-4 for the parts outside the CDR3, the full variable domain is DVKVTQSSRYLVKRTGEKVFLECVQDMDHENMFWYRQDPGLGLRLIYFSYDVKMKEKGDIPEGYSVSREKKERFSLILESASTNQTSMYLCASSLEGRATNEKLFFGSGTQLSVL.

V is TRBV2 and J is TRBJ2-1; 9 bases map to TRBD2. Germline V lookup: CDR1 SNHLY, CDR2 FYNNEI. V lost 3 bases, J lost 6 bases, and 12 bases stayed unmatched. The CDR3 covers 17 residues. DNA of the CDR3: TGTGCCAGCAGTGACTCCGCCCTAGCGGGGATTAGCAATGAGCAGTTCTTC. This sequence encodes CASSDSALAGISNEQFF.

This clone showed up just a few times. Here the CDR3 DNA reads TGTGCCAGCAGTGAAGGGGGCTGGGACACCGGGGAGCTGTTTTTT. It specifies CASSEGGWDTGELFF. The V and J genes are TRBV6-4 and TRBJ2-2; 7 bases are shared with TRBD1. Per the germline V gene, CDR1 is MRHNA and CDR2 is SNTAGT. The CDR3 contains 15 residues. J gave up 3 bases and V 3 bases, and 4 bases lay outside the gene matches.

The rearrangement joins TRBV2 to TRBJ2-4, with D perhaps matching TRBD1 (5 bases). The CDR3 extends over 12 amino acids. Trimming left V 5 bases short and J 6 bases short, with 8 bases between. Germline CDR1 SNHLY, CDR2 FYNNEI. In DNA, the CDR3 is TGTGCCAGCAGTTCACAGGCAAACATTCAGTACTTC. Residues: CASSSQANIQYF.